By frequency, the clone carrying this T cell receptor (beta chain) is medium-sized. Its antigen is unidentified. Each sample's input was 250 ng genomic DNA, 35,000 to 40,000 genome equivalents. This record belongs to a study of T cell clusters in autoimmune cytopenias. About the research overall: TRB sequencing had a median approximately 50,000 reads and approximately 2,500 distinct clonotypes per sample.

Whole-study results and caveats: TRB repertoire shifts in secondary cytopenia and chronic lymphocytic leukemia mostly reflected lymphoma, not autoimmunity.

The CDR3 sequence is 13 residues long. In germline, CDR1 is DFQATT, CDR2 SNEGSKA (reference sequence). TRB rearrangements were amplified by touch-down multiplex PCR with mixed TRB-A/B primers. TCRdb reprocessed the multiplex PCR reads and stores each CDR3 protein as one record, lacking DNA. The sample shows roughly 6,700 distinct CDR3 sequences, and more than 4% sits with its ten largest clones. The same data also contributed to another study, on T cell repertoires in aging, cancer and after chemotherapy.

Sequenced sample: peripheral blood. The TCR was taken from a human donor in good health. V and J are TRBV20-1 and TRBJ2-3. CDR3 residues: CSARDYRTDTQYF.